This T cell receptor (beta chain) was found in a study of sequential checkpoint blockade in melanoma. Study at large: First-line arms were nivolumab then ipilimumab, or the reverse, randomized 1:1. Each arm's sequence ended with maintenance nivolumab.

Produced via immunoSEQ multiplex PCR; TCRdb's table is partial and in-frame only. Of fewer than 35,000 clones in the sample, approximately 86% were seen once. Per germline, CDR1 LGHNT and CDR2 FRNRAP. The CDR3 loop spans 14 amino acids. V was clipped by 10 bases and J by 0 bases, with 13 bases between them. As for treatment: randomized to nivolumab then ipilimumab (arm A) or the reverse (arm B). No patient had prior DNA-damaging chemotherapy. Live CD3+CD8+ CD19− CD56− cells were sorted from PBMCs. The sequenced sample was CD8+ T cells sorted from blood (inferred from file names), obtained from a patient given nivolumab and ipilimumab in sequence. The chain employs TRBV12-5 and TRBJ1-5; D might be TRBD1 (5 bases). The sequence was collected from a human donor with melanoma. CDR3 nucleotides: TGTGCTAATGAACGGGGGTATAGCAATCAGCCCCAGCATTTT. Translating gives CANERGYSNQPQHF.